This T cell receptor (beta chain) was retrieved from a study of cytomegalovirus exposure and HLA in healthy donors. Study-wide findings and caveats: The records held CMV serostatus as the only immune exposure information. For most subjects, TCR beta sequences were reported to predict HLA-A and HLA-B alleles with accuracy. Indistinguishable V segments such as TRBV6-2 and TRBV6-3 were excluded.

This clone has just a few counts. What it recognizes is unknown. PCR involved 60 Vbeta and 13 Jbeta primers. Methods used by the authors: Later, 65 million to 90 million unique TCR beta chains were counted in an analysis, and roughly 10 million of them were shared. The method was immunoSEQ multiplex PCR; TCRdb's version includes in-frame clones alone and lacks a portion of them. The D gene and trimming were derived from the DNA, and the V and J assignments and clone size from that table. The sample lists 60,000 to 70,000 clones, around 68% occurring once. CDR1 and CDR2 from the germline V gene are MGHRA and YSYEKL. The CDR3 has 16 residues. V lost 1 base and J lost 8; bases outside the gene matches: 8.

The receptor comes from a man in his forties or fifties in good health and CMV-seropositive. Sequenced sample: PBMCs. This sequence joins TRBV4-1 and TRBJ1-2, with 12 nucleotides matching TRBD1. DNA of the CDR3: TGCGCCAGCAGCCAAGGGGGGGACAGGGGGCGCGGGGGCTACACCTTC. Translating gives CASSQGGDRGRGGYTF.